This is a list of T cell receptor beta chains from one sample in a study of vaccination effects on CD4 cells after COVID-19. Their specific antigens are unknown. The table came from immunoSEQ multiplex PCR; TCRdb's copy has only in-frame clones and leaves some out. The sample gives some 40,000 clones, approximately 70% of which show up once; more than 7.5% is in the top ten. Sequencing was performed on CD4+ T cells from PBMCs cultured without peptide, taken after COVID-19 vaccination. Receptor source: a human donor who received a COVID-19 vaccine. The CDR3 runs from the conserved cysteine through the conserved F or W. Each record gives: CDR3 DNA, CDR3 protein, D gene, J gene, clone size, V gene. D genes are given only for firm matches. Rows may omit the clone size; those that give it use once, few, many or a size class.

CDR3nt: TGTGCCAGCAGTTTAGCGGCTAGCGGGAGTTCCTACGAGCAGTACTTC
CDR3aa: CASSLAASGSSYEQYF
d_gene: TRBD2
j_gene: TRBJ2-7
abundance: NA
v_gene: TRBV28

CDR3nt: TGTGCCAGCAGCGTAGCCCCTCACGAGGGGGCGGATGGCTACACCTTC
CDR3aa: CASSVAPHEGADGYTF
d_gene: TRBD1
j_gene: TRBJ1-2
abundance: NA
v_gene: TRBV9

CDR3nt: TGTGCCAGCTCACCATTAATTGGGACCGGGGGCTATGGCTACACCTTC
CDR3aa: CASSPLIGTGGYGYTF
d_gene: NA
j_gene: TRBJ1-2
abundance: NA
v_gene: TRBV18

CDR3nt: TGTGCCAGTAGTACCATTCAATGGACAGGGGACGGGAACACTGAAGCTTTCTTT
CDR3aa: CASSTIQWTGDGNTEAFF
d_gene: TRBD1
j_gene: TRBJ1-1
abundance: once
v_gene: TRBV19

CDR3nt: TGTGCCACCCAATGGGGGCGGCGGGACACGAACAATGAGCAGTTCTTC
CDR3aa: CATQWGRRDTNNEQFF
d_gene: NA
j_gene: TRBJ2-1
abundance: NA
v_gene: TRBV3-1/TRBV3-2

CDR3nt: TGTGCCAGCAGCGTAAGAGAGGGGTTATATGGGACTGAAGCTTTCTTT
CDR3aa: CASSVREGLYGTEAFF
d_gene: NA
j_gene: TRBJ1-1
abundance: NA
v_gene: TRBV9

CDR3nt: TGTGCCAGCTGGGGCAGGGACGCAACTAATGAAAAACTGTTTTTT
CDR3aa: CASWGRDATNEKLFF
d_gene: NA
j_gene: TRBJ1-4
abundance: NA
v_gene: TRBV6-5

CDR3nt: TGTGCCAGCTCACCGGCGCTCGGGGAAAAACTGTTTTTT
CDR3aa: CASSPALGEKLFF
d_gene: NA
j_gene: TRBJ1-4
abundance: NA
v_gene: TRBV18

CDR3nt: TGCGCCAGCAGTGAAGGGGGGGGAATCGATGAGCAGTTCTTC
CDR3aa: CASSEGGGIDEQFF
d_gene: NA
j_gene: TRBJ2-1
abundance: NA
v_gene: TRBV10-1

CDR3nt: TGTGCCACTGGACAGGGCTACGAGCAGTACTTC
CDR3aa: CATGQGYEQYF
d_gene: TRBD1
j_gene: TRBJ2-7
abundance: few
v_gene: TRBV3-1/TRBV3-2

CDR3nt: TGCGCCAGCAGCTTGTTTTCGGGATACAATGAGCAGTTCTTC
CDR3aa: CASSLFSGYNEQFF
d_gene: NA
j_gene: TRBJ2-1
abundance: NA
v_gene: TRBV5-1

CDR3nt: TGCGCCAGCGCAGATGGACAGGGCCTCTATGGCTACACCTTC
CDR3aa: CASADGQGLYGYTF
d_gene: TRBD1
j_gene: TRBJ1-2
abundance: NA
v_gene: TRBV5-1

CDR3nt: TGTGCCAGCAGCCCGGGGGGGCGGGAGCAGTACTTC
CDR3aa: CASSPGGREQYF
d_gene: TRBD2
j_gene: TRBJ2-7
abundance: NA
v_gene: TRBV6-6

CDR3nt: TGTGCCAGCAGCCAACCACCCCGACAGGGAGCCCTCTGCGAGCAGTACTTC
CDR3aa: CASSQPPRQGALCEQYF
d_gene: TRBD1
j_gene: TRBJ2-7
abundance: NA
v_gene: TRBV9

CDR3nt: TGTGCCAGCCGATTTGATGGCACAGATACGCAGTATTTT
CDR3aa: CASRFDGTDTQYF
d_gene: NA
j_gene: TRBJ2-3
abundance: NA
v_gene: TRBV6-5

CDR3nt: TGTGCCAGCAGCGCGGGGACTAGCTGGGGGGAGCAGTACTTC
CDR3aa: CASSAGTSWGEQYF
d_gene: TRBD2
j_gene: TRBJ2-7
abundance: NA
v_gene: TRBV7-8

CDR3nt: TGCGCCAGCAGCTTCGCGGCGGGGGCGAACTATGGCTACACCTTC
CDR3aa: CASSFAAGANYGYTF
d_gene: NA
j_gene: TRBJ1-2
abundance: NA
v_gene: TRBV5-1

CDR3nt: TGTGCCAGCAGTGAATCATCCCGCAGCCAGGGGTATCAGCCCCAGCATTTT
CDR3aa: CASSESSRSQGYQPQHF
d_gene: NA
j_gene: TRBJ1-5
abundance: few
v_gene: TRBV6-1

CDR3nt: TGTGCCAGCAGCTTAGCCCGGGGCGGGAGGGGCACAGATACGCAGTATTTT
CDR3aa: CASSLARGGRGTDTQYF
d_gene: TRBD2
j_gene: TRBJ2-3
abundance: NA
v_gene: TRBV7-8

CDR3nt: TGTGCCAGCAGCTTGTGGGGGGCACCAAACTATGGCTACACCTTC
CDR3aa: CASSLWGAPNYGYTF
d_gene: NA
j_gene: TRBJ1-2
abundance: NA
v_gene: TRBV5-8

CDR3nt: TGTGCCAGCAGTGAAATACCCCATGGGACTGAAGCTTTCTTT
CDR3aa: CASSEIPHGTEAFF
d_gene: NA
j_gene: TRBJ1-1
abundance: NA
v_gene: TRBV2

CDR3nt: TGCGCCAGCAGCTTCGGAGGGATGGGGAACACTGAAGCTTTCTTT
CDR3aa: CASSFGGMGNTEAFF
d_gene: NA
j_gene: TRBJ1-1
abundance: few
v_gene: TRBV5-1

CDR3nt: TGTGCCAGCAGCCTGACAGGGACGGACCAAGAGACCCAGTACTTC
CDR3aa: CASSLTGTDQETQYF
d_gene: TRBD1
j_gene: TRBJ2-5
abundance: NA
v_gene: TRBV5-4

CDR3nt: TGCGCCAGCAGCTTGTCAGGGGATGCCGCAACTAATGAAAAACTGTTTTTT
CDR3aa: CASSLSGDAATNEKLFF
d_gene: NA
j_gene: TRBJ1-4
abundance: NA
v_gene: TRBV5-1

CDR3nt: TGTGCCAGCAGCCAAGGGGGGCTGAGCGGGGGGCACACAGATACGCAGTATTTT
CDR3aa: CASSQGGLSGGHTDTQYF
d_gene: TRBD2
j_gene: TRBJ2-3
abundance: NA
v_gene: TRBV3-1/TRBV3-2

CDR3nt: TGTGCCAGCTCACGCATTGACAAAAACATTCAGTACTTC
CDR3aa: CASSRIDKNIQYF
d_gene: NA
j_gene: TRBJ2-4
abundance: once
v_gene: TRBV18

CDR3nt: TGTGCCAGCAGCTTATCCGGGCAGGGGATAGGTTCACCCCTCCACTTT
CDR3aa: CASSLSGQGIGSPLHF
d_gene: NA
j_gene: TRBJ1-6
abundance: NA
v_gene: TRBV7-2

CDR3nt: TGTGCCAGCAGCTCCACGAGCGGGAGGTCCGGGGAGCTGTTTTTT
CDR3aa: CASSSTSGRSGELFF
d_gene: TRBD2
j_gene: TRBJ2-2
abundance: NA
v_gene: TRBV7-6

CDR3nt: TGTGCCAGCAGCTTGTTTCTTAACACCGGGGAGCTGTTTTTT
CDR3aa: CASSLFLNTGELFF
d_gene: NA
j_gene: TRBJ2-2
abundance: few
v_gene: TRBV5-6

CDR3nt: TGTGCCAGCAGCTTAGTTCACAGGGCGGACCCCAACTATGGCTACACCTTC
CDR3aa: CASSLVHRADPNYGYTF
d_gene: NA
j_gene: TRBJ1-2
abundance: NA
v_gene: TRBV7-9

CDR3nt: TGTGCCAGCAGTTCACTAGCGGGAGGGCTCTACAATGAGCAGTTCTTC
CDR3aa: CASSSLAGGLYNEQFF
d_gene: TRBD2
j_gene: TRBJ2-1
abundance: NA
v_gene: TRBV5-4

CDR3nt: TGTGCCAGCAGCCCAGGGTTTGCCGGGGAGCTGTTTTTT
CDR3aa: CASSPGFAGELFF
d_gene: NA
j_gene: TRBJ2-2
abundance: NA
v_gene: TRBV7-9

CDR3nt: TGTGCCAGCAGCCAAGACATCGGAAACACCATATATTTT
CDR3aa: CASSQDIGNTIYF
d_gene: NA
j_gene: TRBJ1-3
abundance: NA
v_gene: TRBV3-1/TRBV3-2